This T cell receptor beta chain was retrieved from a study of OX40 agonist ivuxolimab in advanced cancers. About the full investigation: Ivuxolimab, which targeted the costimulatory receptor OX40 (CD134), was an agonistic, fully human IgG2 monoclonal antibody. Partial responses occurred in three dose-escalation patients, of whom one had hepatocellular carcinoma and two had cutaneous melanoma. Prior anti-PD-1, anti-PD-L1 or anti-CTLA-4 therapy was permitted, and checkpoint inhibitors had been received by around 39% of dose-escalation patients. In the dose-escalation cohort, 70% to 90% of patients were male, and the mean age was around 60 years with a range of roughly 20 to 79. Peripheral TCRbeta sequencing was intended to test whether TCR sequence diversity was altered and clonal T-cell expansion was caused by ivuxolimab. Intravenous ivuxolimab was administered to patients every 2 weeks at six dose levels: 0.01, 0.1, 0.3, 1.5, 3 and 10 mg/kg. Of the 50 to 55 patients in dose escalation, around 20 had hepatocellular carcinoma, some 15 had melanoma, 9 had renal cell carcinoma and 9 had head and neck cancer. The paper describes the monotherapy dose-escalation part (N = 52 patients) of the phase I trial of ivuxolimab. Overall study outcomes, separate from this receptor: Low levels of normalized T-cell clonal expansion were also seen in some nonresponding patients. After ivuxolimab, expanded clones were on average more numerous among CD8+ T cells than among CD4+ T cells. At doses of 0.1 to 3.0 mg/kg, clonal expansion of both CD4+ and CD8+ T cells in blood was seen between baseline and week 6. The antigen specificity of the clonally expanded peripheral T cells was not determined. In partial responders in the 0.1-3.0 mg/kg groups, normalized peripheral clonal expansion was found to be among the lowest, especially among CD8+ T cells.

The CDR3 spans 12 residues, from the cysteine through the phenylalanine. CDR3 DNA only is kept here, 36 bases in frame from base 1. The junction shows trimming of 6 bases on V and 12 bases on J, plus 18 bases between the germline ends. The CDR1 and CDR2 encoded by the germline V gene (reference sequence) are GTSNPN and SVGIG. To sequence the TCRbeta CDR3 region, genomic DNA was isolated from the sorted cells. The immunoSEQ Assay was used for sequencing of TCRbeta CDR3 regions. This immuneACCESS table, as held by TCRdb, lists in-frame sequences with V and J called but not all clones. Of the missing ones, under half trace to an unresolved V gene in checked studies; the others have no known cause. The sample contains roughly 70,000 clones, roughly 86% of them found a single time. Over 2.5% of the sample lies in the top ten. The trial excluded patients who had a history of autoimmune disease or were on systemic immunosuppression. In every dose cohort, peripheral blood was drawn for TCR sequencing at baseline, cycle 4 day 1, and cycle 7 day 1. The samples were taken from a phase I, first-in-human, multicenter, open-label dose-escalation trial of ivuxolimab. Adults with locally advanced or metastatic head and neck squamous cell, hepatocellular, melanoma or renal cell carcinoma were enrolled in the trial. Before TCR sequencing, CD4+ and CD8+ T cells were separately sorted from peripheral blood.

As for this clone: Its binding antigen is unknown. No qualities accompany the bases; no much larger clone lies one base away.

The rearrangement combines TRBV30 with TRBJ2-1; the D gene remains uncertain. The material was CD4+ or CD8+ T cells sorted from blood, obtained in a trial of the OX40 agonist ivuxolimab. The receptor comes from an adult with an advanced solid tumor such as melanoma, head and neck, liver or kidney cancer. CDR3 reads: CACRYYQPLQFF. The DNA sequence follows: TGTGCCTGCCGTTACTACCAACCCCTGCAGTTCTTC.